The next 3 T cell receptor beta chains were all read from a single sample in a study of human T cells and chemical hapten exposure (dated by TCRdb to 2020 to 2022). Interpreted using the paper, the time point label stands for: patch test 1, 2 weeks after DPC sensitization. The sample's treatment or condition label, decoded: therapeutic diphenylcyclopropenone sensitization with weekly scalp DPC. Libraries came from RACE. Sequencing used a NextSeq 500. TCRdb reprocessed the public reads (quality trimming at Q25 with fastp, clone calling with MiXCR) and kept in-frame beta chains. Every entry covers one CDR3 protein and lists the most common genes and DNA from its rows. In all, the sample holds tens of thousands of distinct CDR3 sequences, and 10% to 13% of those were seen once. The top ten hold under 1.5% of the sample. Sample: whole blood, taken in connection with sensitization to the hapten diphenylcyclopropenone (DPC). The receptor source for this set is a woman aged 45-60 years with alopecia areata. Some clones in this sample may be carry-over from other donors' samples.

This clonotype showed up just a few times. The rearrangement links TRBV7-2 to TRBJ1-6; D remains ambiguous. This CDR3 is built from 18 residues. The germline V gene encodes CDR1 SGHTA and CDR2 FQGNSA. Trimming cost V 2 bases and J 7 bases, with 21 bases left between them. The CDR3 DNA follows: TGTGCCAGCAGCTTATTCCCGGGCACTCTCTCGGGGAATTCACCCCTCCACTTT. Its protein is CASSLFPGTLSGNSPLHF.

The chain employs TRBV12-3 or TRBV12-4 and TRBJ2-3; TRBD2 matches 13 bases. J was trimmed by 6 bases and V by 5 bases; bases with no gene match: 8. This CDR3 contains 16 residues. CDR3 residues: CASSTTSGRVLDTQYF. As DNA, the CDR3 is TGTGCCAGCAGTACAACTAGCGGGAGGGTTCTTGATACGCAGTATTTT.

The rearrangement links TRBV29-1 to TRBJ2-1, with 9 nucleotides matching TRBD2. V shed 5 bases, J shed 4 bases, and the junction held 9 bases outside the gene matches. Germline CDR1 SQVTM, CDR2 ANQGSEA. The CDR3 covers 15 residues. In nucleotides, the CDR3 is TGCAGCGTTAAGCCGGGACTAGCAGTTTACAATGAGCAGTTCTTC. Translating it yields CSVKPGLAVYNEQFF.